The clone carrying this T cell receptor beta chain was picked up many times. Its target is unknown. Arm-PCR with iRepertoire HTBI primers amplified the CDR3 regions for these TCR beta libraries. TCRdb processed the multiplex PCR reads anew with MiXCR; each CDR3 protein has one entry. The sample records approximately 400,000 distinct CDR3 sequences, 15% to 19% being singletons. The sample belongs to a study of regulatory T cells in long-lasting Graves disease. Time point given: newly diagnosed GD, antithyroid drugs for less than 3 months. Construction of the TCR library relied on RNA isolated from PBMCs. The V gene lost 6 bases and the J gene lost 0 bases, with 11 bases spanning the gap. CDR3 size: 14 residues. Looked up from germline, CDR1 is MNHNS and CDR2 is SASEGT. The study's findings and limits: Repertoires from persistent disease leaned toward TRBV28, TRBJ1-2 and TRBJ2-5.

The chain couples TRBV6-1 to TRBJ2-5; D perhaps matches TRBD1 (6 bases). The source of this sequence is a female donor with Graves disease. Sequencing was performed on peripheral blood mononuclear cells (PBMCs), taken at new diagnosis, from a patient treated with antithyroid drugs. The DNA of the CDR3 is TGTGCCAGCAGCCCACAGGGCTACCAAGAGACCCAGTACTTC. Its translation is CASSPQGYQETQYF.